This is a list of T cell receptor beta chains from one sample in a study of cytomegalovirus exposure and HLA in healthy donors. Sequenced by immunoSEQ multiplex PCR; TCRdb stores in-frame clones only, minus some. This sample has under 200,000 clones; about 78% occur once, and the top ten carry around 2.5%. The sample comprised PBMCs. The receptor source for this set is a man in his 60s in good health and CMV-seronegative. Each CDR3 is given with its conserved first and last residue. Fields, in order: D gene, J gene, V gene, clone size, CDR3 protein, CDR3 DNA. The D gene is left open where the match is weak. Some rows have no size entry. The others give once, few or many, or a class for an expanded clone.

. | TRBJ1-6 | TRBV9 | . | CASSYGGRDSPLHF | TGTGCCAGCAGCTACGGCGGGAGGGATTCACCCCTCCACTTT
TRBD1 | TRBJ2-7 | TRBV5-1 | . | CASSLVGTGVEQYF | TGCGCCAGCAGCTTGGTGGGGACAGGGGTCGAGCAGTACTTC
TRBD1 | TRBJ1-4 | TRBV7-8 | once | CASSRDRGANEKLFF | TGTGCCAGCAGCAGGGACAGGGGTGCTAATGAAAAACTGTTTTTT
TRBD1 | TRBJ1-1 | TRBV2 | . | CASSGDRGMNTEAFF | TGTGCCAGCAGTGGAGACAGGGGTATGAACACTGAAGCTTTCTTT
TRBD2 | TRBJ2-3 | TRBV5-1 | . | CASSFEGLAVRGTQYF | TGCGCCAGCAGCTTCGAGGGGCTAGCGGTAAGGGGTACGCAGTATTTT
TRBD2 | TRBJ2-1 | TRBV4-3 | . | CASSQSASGVLIGEQFF | TGCGCCAGCAGCCAATCGGCTAGCGGGGTGCTTATTGGTGAGCAGTTCTTC
TRBD2 | TRBJ2-7 | TRBV5-6 | . | CASSPSSGGSYEQYF | TGTGCCAGCAGCCCGTCGTCGGGGGGCTCCTACGAGCAGTACTTC
. | TRBJ1-1 | TRBV7-3 | . | CASSRGGGGNTEAFF | TGTGCCAGCAGCCGCGGCGGGGGGGGGAACACTGAAGCTTTCTTT
TRBD2 | TRBJ2-3 | TRBV5-1 | . | CASSPLPGTSGTTQYF | TGCGCCAGCAGCCCTCTGCCGGGGACTAGCGGGACCACGCAGTATTTT
. | TRBJ2-3 | TRBV6-1 | . | CASSERQRASTDTQYF | TGTGCCAGCAGTGAACGACAACGTGCTAGCACAGATACGCAGTATTTT
. | TRBJ2-1 | TRBV28 | . | CASSFPRVSQALGGNEQFF | TGTGCCAGCAGTTTCCCCCGAGTGTCACAGGCCTTAGGGGGCAATGAGCAGTTCTTC
TRBD1 | TRBJ1-1 | TRBV19 | . | CASSLNGGTGSNTEAFF | TGTGCCAGTAGTTTAAATGGGGGGACAGGTTCGAACACTGAAGCTTTCTTT
. | TRBJ2-3 | TRBV9 | . | CASSVGQTSTDTQYF | TGTGCCAGCAGCGTAGGGCAGACTAGCACAGATACGCAGTATTTT
. | TRBJ2-1 | TRBV7-2 | . | CASSLASEIYNEQFF | TGTGCCAGCAGCTTAGCAAGCGAGATTTACAATGAGCAGTTCTTC
TRBD2 | TRBJ2-5 | TRBV7-9 | . | CASGRTSGAAETQYF | TGTGCCAGCGGTCGGACTAGCGGGGCGGCAGAGACCCAGTACTTC
. | TRBJ2-5 | TRBV19 | few | CASSPRYQETQYF | TGTGCCAGTAGTCCCAGATATCAAGAGACCCAGTACTTC
TRBD1 | TRBJ2-7 | TRBV30 | . | CAWSVLMDRGRAGGHYEQYF | TGTGCCTGGAGTGTACTGATGGACAGGGGGCGAGCGGGAGGCCACTACGAGCAGTACTTC
. | TRBJ1-5 | TRBV28 | . | CASSLQGWPNQPQHF | TGTGCCAGCAGTTTACAGGGATGGCCCAATCAGCCCCAGCATTTT
. | TRBJ2-2 | TRBV27 | . | CASTPGGMAGELFF | TGTGCCAGCACCCCCGGGGGTATGGCCGGGGAGCTGTTTTTT
TRBD2 | TRBJ2-1 | TRBV2 | . | CASSELAGASSYNEQFF | TGTGCCAGCAGTGAACTAGCGGGGGCCAGCTCCTACAATGAGCAGTTCTTC
TRBD1 | TRBJ2-1 | TRBV2 | few | CASRTGESYNEQFF | TGTGCCAGCAGGACAGGGGAATCCTACAATGAGCAGTTCTTC
. | TRBJ2-3 | TRBV6-4 | . | CASKQETSTDTQYF | TGTGCCAGTAAACAGGAGACCAGCACAGATACGCAGTATTTT
. | TRBJ2-2 | TRBV5-1 | . | CASSLTTGGGELFF | TGCGCCAGCAGCTTGACCACAGGCGGCGGGGAGCTGTTTTTT
. | TRBJ1-1 | TRBV19 | . | CASSMGPASTEAFF | TGTGCCAGTAGTATGGGGCCCGCGAGCACTGAAGCTTTCTTT
. | TRBJ2-7 | TRBV19 | . | CATRGDRWSYEQYF | TGTGCCACTCGGGGGGACAGGTGGTCCTACGAGCAGTACTTC
TRBD2 | TRBJ2-1 | TRBV27 | . | CASRSGGAGKYNEQFF | TGTGCCAGCAGGTCGGGGGGTGCGGGGAAATACAATGAGCAGTTCTTC
TRBD2 | TRBJ2-7 | TRBV5-6 | . | CASSLGGGFYEQYF | TGTGCCAGCAGCTTGGGGGGAGGGTTTTACGAGCAGTACTTC
TRBD2 | TRBJ2-3 | TRBV9 | . | CASSVLAGDGDTQYF | TGTGCCAGCAGCGTTCTAGCGGGGGATGGAGATACGCAGTATTTT
. | TRBJ1-1 | TRBV19 | few | CASSIGTEAFF | TGTGCCAGTAGTATCGGCACTGAAGCTTTCTTT
. | TRBJ1-1 | TRBV15 | . | CATSRPLGRNTEAFF | TGTGCCACCAGCAGACCTCTGGGCAGAAACACTGAAGCTTTCTTT
. | TRBJ2-2 | TRBV19 | . | CASSRATPANTGELFF | TGTGCCAGTAGTAGGGCTACACCCGCGAACACCGGGGAGCTGTTTTTT
. | TRBJ1-2 | TRBV5-8 | . | CASSLLSIANYGYTF | TGTGCCAGCAGCTTACTGTCCATAGCTAACTATGGCTACACCTTC
. | TRBJ2-3 | TRBV7-2 | . | CASSLAGQISTDTQYF | TGTGCCAGCAGCTTAGCTGGTCAGATAAGCACAGATACGCAGTATTTT
TRBD1 | TRBJ1-2 | TRBV28 | . | CASRPPGGGYTF | TGTGCCAGCAGACCCCCAGGGGGTGGCTACACCTTC
TRBD1 | TRBJ2-3 | TRBV6-5 | . | CASSYRTGVNTDTQYF | TGTGCCAGCAGTTACCGGACAGGGGTTAACACAGATACGCAGTATTTT
TRBD2 | TRBJ2-1 | TRBV4-3 | few | CASSQGAGTSGRYEQFF | TGCGCCAGCAGCCAAGGTGCCGGGACTAGCGGGAGATATGAGCAGTTCTTC
TRBD1 | TRBJ1-3 | TRBV7-9 | few | CASSSTGQGNTIYF | TGTGCCAGCAGCTCGACAGGGCAAGGAAACACCATATATTTT
TRBD1 | TRBJ2-7 | TRBV28 | . | CASSPHGTGWDEQYF | TGTGCCAGCAGCCCGCACGGGACAGGGTGGGACGAGCAGTACTTC
TRBD1 | TRBJ1-5 | TRBV15 | . | CATSRDNSGDRARQPQHF | TGTGCCACCAGCAGAGATAATTCCGGGGACAGGGCCCGGCAGCCCCAGCATTTT
. | TRBJ2-7 | TRBV5-6 | . | CASSLTGIYEQYF | TGTGCCAGCAGCTTGACCGGGATATACGAGCAGTACTTC
. | TRBJ1-1 | TRBV5-1 | . | CASSLGRTNTEAFF | TGCGCCAGCAGCTTGGGGAGGACGAACACTGAAGCTTTCTTT
. | TRBJ1-2 | TRBV5-1 | . | CASSPDIWGGRDYGYTF | TGCGCCAGCAGCCCGGATATCTGGGGGGGCAGAGACTATGGCTACACCTTC